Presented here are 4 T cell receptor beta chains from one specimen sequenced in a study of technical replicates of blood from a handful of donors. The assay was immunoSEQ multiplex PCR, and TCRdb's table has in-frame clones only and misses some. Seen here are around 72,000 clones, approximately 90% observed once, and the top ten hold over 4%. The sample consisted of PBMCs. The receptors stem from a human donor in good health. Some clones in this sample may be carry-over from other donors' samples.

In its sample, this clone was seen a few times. The CDR3 sequence is CASSQGWASGSYEQYF. In DNA form, the CDR3 reads TGTGCCAGCAGCCAAGGTTGGGCTAGCGGGAGTTACGAGCAGTACTTC. The genes are TRBV14 and TRBJ2-7; 10 bases line up with TRBD2. Germline V gene sequence: CDR1 SGHDN, CDR2 FVKESK. V shed 1 base and J 4 bases; nucleotides not matched to a gene: 7. CDR3 length equals 16 residues.

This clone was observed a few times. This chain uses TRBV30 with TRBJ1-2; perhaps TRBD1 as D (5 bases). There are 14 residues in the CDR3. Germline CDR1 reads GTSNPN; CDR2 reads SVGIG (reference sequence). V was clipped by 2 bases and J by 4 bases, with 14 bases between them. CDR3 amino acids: CAWSPGGTIYGYTF. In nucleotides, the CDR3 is TGTGCCTGGAGTCCCGGGGGGACCATCTATGGCTACACCTTC.

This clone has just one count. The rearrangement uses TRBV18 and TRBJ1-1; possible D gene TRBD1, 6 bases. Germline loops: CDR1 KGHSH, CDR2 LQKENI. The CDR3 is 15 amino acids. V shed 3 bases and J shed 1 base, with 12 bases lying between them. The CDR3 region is CASSPGRGANTEAFF. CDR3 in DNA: TGTGCCAGCTCACCGGGGAGGGGGGCGAACACTGAAGCTTTCTTT.

The DNA for the CDR3 is TGTGCCTTCACCCAGGACAGGGTATACGAGCAGTACTTC. This codes for CAFTQDRVYEQYF. V and J are TRBV21-1 and TRBJ2-7; the table calls TRBD1, which could not be checked here. TRBV21-1 constitutes a pseudogene. CDR3 length: 13 amino acids.